The sequence of this T cell receptor (beta chain) was determined in a study of cytomegalovirus exposure and HLA in healthy donors. The PCR ran on 60 Vbeta and 13 Jbeta primers. TCRdb's table, derived via immunoSEQ multiplex PCR, lists solely in-frame clones and lacks some. This sample has about 130,000 clones, with approximately 80% found just once. The material sequenced was PBMCs. The clonotype originates from a woman in her thirties or forties in good health and CMV-seropositive.

CDR3 sequence reads: CASSYSGAPEKLFF. DNA for the CDR3: TGTGCCAGCAGTTACTCGGGGGCGCCGGAAAAACTGTTTTTT. The chain combines TRBV6-5 with TRBJ1-4; perhaps TRBD1 as D (6 bases). This CDR3 is built from 14 residues. Trimming cost V 0 bases and J 8 bases, with 10 bases left between them. Germline V gene lookup returns CDR1 MNHEY and CDR2 SVGAGI.